This passage covers 2 T cell receptor beta chains from one sample sequenced in a study of blood T cell repertoires in COVID-19. Sequenced by immunoSEQ multiplex PCR; TCRdb stores in-frame clones only, minus some. The repertoire holds fewer than 250,000 clones, about 88% seen once, with about 1% in the top ten. The sample consisted of peripheral blood. The receptors derive from a middle-aged man with acute or convalescent COVID-19.

V usage is TRBV15 and J usage is TRBJ2-1; 9 bases agree with TRBD1. The V gene end was trimmed by 0 bases and the J gene end by 4 bases; junction bases not matched to a gene: 1. The CDR3 extends over 15 amino acids. Germline CDR1 reads LNHNV; CDR2 reads YYDKDF (reference sequence). This CDR3 is CATSREDRGYNEQFF. CDR3 in DNA: TGTGCCACCAGCAGAGAGGACAGGGGTTACAATGAGCAGTTCTTC.

The gene calls are TRBV27 and TRBJ1-1; no definite D call. Trimming took off 4 bases at V and 3 bases at J, with 6 bases between the two ends. The CDR3 is 12 amino acids. The germline V gene encodes CDR1 MNHEY and CDR2 SMNVEV (reference sequence). The CDR3 loop reads CASSSGDTEAFF. The CDR3 DNA reads as TGTGCCAGCAGTTCCGGGGACACTGAAGCTTTCTTT.